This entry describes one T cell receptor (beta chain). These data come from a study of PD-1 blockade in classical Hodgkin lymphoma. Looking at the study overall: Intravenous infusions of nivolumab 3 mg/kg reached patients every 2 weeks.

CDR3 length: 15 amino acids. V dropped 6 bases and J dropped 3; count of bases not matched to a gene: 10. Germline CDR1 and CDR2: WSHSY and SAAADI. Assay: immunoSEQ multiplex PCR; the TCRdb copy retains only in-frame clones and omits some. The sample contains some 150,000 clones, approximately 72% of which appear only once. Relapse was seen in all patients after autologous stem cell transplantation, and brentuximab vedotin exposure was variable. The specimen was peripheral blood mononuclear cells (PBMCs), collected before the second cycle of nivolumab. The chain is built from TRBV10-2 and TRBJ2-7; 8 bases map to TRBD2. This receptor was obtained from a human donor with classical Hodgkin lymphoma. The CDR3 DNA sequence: TGCGCCAGCAGAAATCCGGCGGGAGGATTCTACGAGCAGTACTTC. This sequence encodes CASRNPAGGFYEQYF.